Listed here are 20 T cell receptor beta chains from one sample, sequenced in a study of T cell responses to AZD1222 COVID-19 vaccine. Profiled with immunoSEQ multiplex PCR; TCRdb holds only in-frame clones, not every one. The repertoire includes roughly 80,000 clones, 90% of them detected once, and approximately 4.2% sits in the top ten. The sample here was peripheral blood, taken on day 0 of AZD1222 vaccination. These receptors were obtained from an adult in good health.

CDR3 in DNA: TGTGCCAGCAGCTTAACGTTTGGCGCTGAAGCTTTCTTT. It codes for CASSLTFGAEAFF. The gene calls are TRBV7-3 and TRBJ1-1; D remains ambiguous. Germline V CDR1 and CDR2: SGHTA, FQGTGA. The CDR3 has 13 residues. The germline V and J ends were trimmed by 0 bases and 6 bases, with 8 bases remaining between them.

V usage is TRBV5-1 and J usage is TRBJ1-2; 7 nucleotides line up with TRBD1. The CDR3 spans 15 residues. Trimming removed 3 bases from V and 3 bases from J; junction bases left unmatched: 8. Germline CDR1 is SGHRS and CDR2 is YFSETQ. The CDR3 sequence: CASSSTGERDYGYTF. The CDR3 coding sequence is TGCGCCAGCAGCTCTACAGGGGAACGTGACTATGGCTACACCTTC.

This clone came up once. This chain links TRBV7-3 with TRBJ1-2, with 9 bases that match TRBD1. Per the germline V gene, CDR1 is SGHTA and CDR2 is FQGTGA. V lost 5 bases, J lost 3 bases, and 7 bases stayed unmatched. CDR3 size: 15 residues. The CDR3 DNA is TGTGCCAGCAGCGCCACAGGGGGCTCGGACTATGGCTACACCTTC. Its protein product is CASSATGGSDYGYTF.

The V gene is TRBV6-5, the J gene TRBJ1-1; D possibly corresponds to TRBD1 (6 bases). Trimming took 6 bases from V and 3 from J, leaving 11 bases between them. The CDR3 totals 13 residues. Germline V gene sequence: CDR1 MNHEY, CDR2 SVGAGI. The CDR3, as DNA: TGTGCCAGCAGGTACAGGGAGTACACTGAAGCTTTCTTT. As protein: CASRYREYTEAFF.

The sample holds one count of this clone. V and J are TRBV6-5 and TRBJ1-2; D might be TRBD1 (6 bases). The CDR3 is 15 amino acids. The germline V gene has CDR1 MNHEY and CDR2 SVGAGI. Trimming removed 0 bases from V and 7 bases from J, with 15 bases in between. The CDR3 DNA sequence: TGTGCCAGCAGTTACTCGACTACGGGGGCGCGTGGCTACACCTTC. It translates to CASSYSTTGARGYTF.

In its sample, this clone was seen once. The CDR3 loop reads CASSLDPRTANYTEAFF. In DNA, the CDR3 is TGTGCCAGCAGCTTAGATCCTCGGACAGCAAATTACACTGAAGCTTTCTTT. V and J are TRBV11-3 and TRBJ1-1; possibly TRBD1 for D (6 bases). Germline V gene sequence: CDR1 SGHNT, CDR2 YENEEA. CDR3 length equals 17 residues. Trimming cost V 0 bases and J 3 bases, with 17 bases left between them.

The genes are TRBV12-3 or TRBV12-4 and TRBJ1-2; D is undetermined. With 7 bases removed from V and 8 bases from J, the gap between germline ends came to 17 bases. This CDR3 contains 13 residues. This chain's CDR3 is CASTPGRWPGYTF. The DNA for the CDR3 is TGTGCCAGCACCCCGGGCCGTTGGCCGGGCTACACCTTC.

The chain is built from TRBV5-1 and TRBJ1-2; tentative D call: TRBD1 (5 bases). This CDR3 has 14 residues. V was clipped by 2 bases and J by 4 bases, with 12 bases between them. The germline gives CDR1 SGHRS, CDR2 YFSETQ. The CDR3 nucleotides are TGCGCCAGCAGCTTCGGAGGGGTCGTCTATGGCTACACCTTC. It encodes CASSFGGVVYGYTF.

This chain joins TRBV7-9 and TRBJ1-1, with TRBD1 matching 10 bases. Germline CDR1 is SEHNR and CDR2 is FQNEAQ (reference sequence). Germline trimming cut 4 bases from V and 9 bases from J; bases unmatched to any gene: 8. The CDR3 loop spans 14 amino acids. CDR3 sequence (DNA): TGTGCCAGCAGCTCCTCGACAGGGGGCTTCAAAGCTTTCTTT. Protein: CASSSSTGGFKAFF.

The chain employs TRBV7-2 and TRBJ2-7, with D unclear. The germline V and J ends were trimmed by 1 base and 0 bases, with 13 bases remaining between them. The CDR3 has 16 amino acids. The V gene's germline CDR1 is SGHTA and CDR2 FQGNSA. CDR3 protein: CASSLVPHGSSYEQYF. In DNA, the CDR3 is TGTGCCAGCAGCTTAGTCCCACACGGAAGCTCCTACGAGCAGTACTTC.

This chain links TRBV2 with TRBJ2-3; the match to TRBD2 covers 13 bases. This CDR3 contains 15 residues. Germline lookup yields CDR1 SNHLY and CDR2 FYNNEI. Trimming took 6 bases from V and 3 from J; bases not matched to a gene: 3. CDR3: CASRRTSGGTDTQYF. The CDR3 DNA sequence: TGTGCCAGCAGACGGACTAGCGGGGGAACAGATACGCAGTATTTT.

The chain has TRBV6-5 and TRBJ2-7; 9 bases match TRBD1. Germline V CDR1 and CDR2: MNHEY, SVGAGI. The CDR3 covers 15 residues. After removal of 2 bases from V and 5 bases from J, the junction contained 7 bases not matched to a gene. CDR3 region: CASSYPGQGRDEQYF. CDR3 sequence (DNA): TGTGCCAGCAGTTACCCAGGACAGGGGAGGGACGAGCAGTACTTC.

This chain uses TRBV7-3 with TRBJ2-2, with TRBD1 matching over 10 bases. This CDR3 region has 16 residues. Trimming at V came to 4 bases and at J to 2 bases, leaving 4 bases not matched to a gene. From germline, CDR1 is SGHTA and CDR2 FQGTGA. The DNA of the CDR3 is TGTGCCAGCAGCTCGACAGGGGGCGCTAACACCGGGGAGCTGTTTTTT. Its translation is CASSSTGGANTGELFF.

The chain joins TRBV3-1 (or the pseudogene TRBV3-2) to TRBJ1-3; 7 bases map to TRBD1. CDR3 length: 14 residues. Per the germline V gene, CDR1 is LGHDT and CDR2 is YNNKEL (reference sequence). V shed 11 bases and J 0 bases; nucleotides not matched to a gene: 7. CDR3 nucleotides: TGTGCCCAAGACAGGGAACGCTCTGGAAACACCATATATTTT. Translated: CAQDRERSGNTIYF.

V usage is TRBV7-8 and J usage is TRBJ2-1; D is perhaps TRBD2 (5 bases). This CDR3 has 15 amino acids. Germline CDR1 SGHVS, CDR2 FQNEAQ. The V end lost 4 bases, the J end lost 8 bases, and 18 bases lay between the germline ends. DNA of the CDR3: TGTGCCAGCAGCTCCGGCGGGCGAAGCGGCGATGAGCAGTTCTTC. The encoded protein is CASSSGGRSGDEQFF.

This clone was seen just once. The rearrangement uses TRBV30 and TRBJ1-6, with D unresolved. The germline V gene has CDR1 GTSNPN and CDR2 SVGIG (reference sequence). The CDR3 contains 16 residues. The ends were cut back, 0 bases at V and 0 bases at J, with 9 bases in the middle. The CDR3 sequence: CAWSVPLSSYNSPLHF. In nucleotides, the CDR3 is TGTGCCTGGAGTGTACCCCTAAGCTCCTATAATTCACCCCTCCACTTT.

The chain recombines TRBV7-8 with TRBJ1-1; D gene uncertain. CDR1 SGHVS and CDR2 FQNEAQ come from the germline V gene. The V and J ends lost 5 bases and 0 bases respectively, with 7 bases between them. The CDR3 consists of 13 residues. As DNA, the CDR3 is TGTGCCAGCAGCGGGTCAATGAACACTGAAGCTTTCTTT. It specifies CASSGSMNTEAFF.

CDR3 protein: CSAGERLNEKLFF. In DNA, the CDR3 is TGCAGCGCCGGGGAACGGCTTAATGAAAAACTGTTTTTT. This rearrangement joins TRBV29-1 to TRBJ1-4; D unresolved. The CDR3 extends over 13 amino acids. Trimming took 7 bases from V and 4 from J, leaving 13 bases between them. Germline V gives CDR1 SQVTM, CDR2 ANQGSEA.

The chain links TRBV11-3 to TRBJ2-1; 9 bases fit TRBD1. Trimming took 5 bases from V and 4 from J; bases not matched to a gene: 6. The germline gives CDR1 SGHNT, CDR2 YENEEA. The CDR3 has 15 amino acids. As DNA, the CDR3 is TGTGCCAGCAGCCTGGACAGGGGTGGTTACAATGAGCAGTTCTTC. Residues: CASSLDRGGYNEQFF.

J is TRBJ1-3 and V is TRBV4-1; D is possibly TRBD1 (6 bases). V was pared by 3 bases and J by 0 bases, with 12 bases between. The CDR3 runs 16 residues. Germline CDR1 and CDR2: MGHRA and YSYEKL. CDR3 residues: CASSHITGSSGNTIYF. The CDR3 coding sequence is TGCGCCAGCAGCCACATTACAGGGAGCTCTGGAAACACCATATATTTT.